The 30 T cell receptor beta chains below all came from one sample that was sequenced in a study of blood T cell repertoires in COVID-19. This table comes from immunoSEQ multiplex PCR, and its TCRdb copy is limited to in-frame clones, with some not included. Among about 160,000 clones, under 95% were seen once, and the ten largest hold around 2.1%. Source material: peripheral blood. These receptor sequences come from a man aged 18 to 29 with acute or convalescent COVID-19.

The CDR3 is CASSQGSLDTQYF. CDR3 coding DNA: TGTGCCAGCAGCCAAGGGAGTTTGGATACGCAGTATTTT. The chain links TRBV3-1 (or the pseudogene TRBV3-2) to TRBJ2-3; no reliable D call. Deletions cut 1 base from V and 6 bases from J, with 8 bases between. Germline values: CDR1 LGHDT, CDR2 YNNKEL (reference sequence). The length of the CDR3 is 13 residues.

The table lists this clone with a few counts. This CDR3 reads CASSIFGDQPQHF. The CDR3 DNA follows: TGTGCCAGCTCAATATTCGGGGATCAGCCCCAGCATTTT. The genes are TRBV6-6 and TRBJ1-5; D remains ambiguous. V gave up 8 bases and J gave up 5 bases, with 13 bases separating them. CDR1 is MNHNY and CDR2 is SVGAGI in the germline V gene (reference sequence). The CDR3 is 13 residues long.

The CDR3, as DNA: TGTGCCAGCAGCTTAGGCCTTACAGGGGCGGTCGCTCGAGGTCTCTCCCATGAGGGGCAGTACTTC. Translation gives CASSLGLTGAVARGLSHEGQYF. This chain joins TRBV13 and TRBJ2-7; 7 bases map to TRBD1. The germline CDR1 and CDR2 sequences are PRHDT and FYEKMQ (reference sequence). The CDR3 consists of 22 residues. V lost 0 bases, J lost 9 bases, and 32 bases stayed unmatched.

The J gene is TRBJ2-7, the V gene TRBV21-1; the table gives TRBD2 as D, unverified against the DNA. TRBV21-1 is a pseudogene locus. The CDR3 totals 18 residues. The CDR3 sequence: CASSLRLAGGPSRPEQYF. CDR3 sequence (DNA): TGTGCCAGCAGCCTACGACTAGCGGGAGGGCCCTCAAGGCCCGAGCAGTACTTC.

The chain employs TRBV18 and TRBJ1-2; 12 bases are shared with TRBD1. V gave up 4 bases and J gave up 4 bases; unmatched junction bases: 4. CDR1 is KGHSH, CDR2 LQKENI, per germline. The length of the CDR3 is 15 residues. The CDR3 region has the DNA TGTGCCAGCTCACTGGGACAGGGGGCAACCTATGGCTACACCTTC. Protein: CASSLGQGATYGYTF.

The rearrangement uses TRBV5-1 and TRBJ2-7; weak D call: TRBD1 (6 bases). The germline V gene has CDR1 SGHRS and CDR2 YFSETQ. The germline V and J ends were trimmed by 0 bases and 10 bases, with 14 bases remaining between them. The CDR3 is 13 amino acids. The CDR3 bases are TGCGCCAGCAGCTTGGCCTTAGTGGACAGCCAGTACTTC. It encodes CASSLALVDSQYF.

This sequence joins TRBV2 and TRBJ2-6; D remains ambiguous. CDR3 size: 16 residues. The V end lost 6 bases, the J end lost 0 bases, and 12 bases lay between the germline ends. Germline loops: CDR1 SNHLY, CDR2 FYNNEI. CDR3 bases: TGTGCCAGCAGATCGGCAGGAACCTCTGGGGCCAACGTCCTGACTTTC. Protein: CASRSAGTSGANVLTF.

This sequence joins TRBV19 and TRBJ1-5; 7 nucleotides line up with TRBD1. Germline V gene lookup returns CDR1 LNHDA and CDR2 SQIVND (reference sequence). This CDR3 spans 18 amino acids. Germline trimming cut 5 bases from V and 0 bases from J; bases unmatched to any gene: 13. As DNA, the CDR3 is TGTGCCAGTAGTCCTCGGGACAGAAAAGCTAATAGCAATCAGCCCCAGCATTTT. This encodes CASSPRDRKANSNQPQHF.

The chain is built from TRBV9 and TRBJ1-2; TRBD1 is a possible D gene (6 bases). The CDR3 is made up of 15 amino acids. V lost 3 bases to trimming and J lost 4 bases, with 16 bases between them. Germline V gene sequence: CDR1 SGDLS, CDR2 YYNGEE. The CDR3 sequence: CASSEGPGALYGYTF. The CDR3 nucleotides are TGTGCCAGCAGCGAGGGACCAGGGGCCCTCTATGGCTACACCTTC.

The chain uses TRBV5-1 and TRBJ1-1, with unresolved D. This CDR3 spans 12 amino acids. Trimming removed 7 bases from V and 8 bases from J, with 15 bases in between. Germline loops: CDR1 SGHRS, CDR2 YFSETQ. The CDR3 is CASGRRLEEAFF. CDR3 bases: TGCGCCAGCGGGAGGCGGCTGGAAGAAGCTTTCTTT.

CDR3 nucleotide sequence: TGTGCCAGCAGCGGACAGGGGCCTGAAGCTTTCTTT. Encoded protein: CASSGQGPEAFF. This chain uses TRBV9 with TRBJ1-1, with 8 nucleotides matching TRBD1. The germline gives CDR1 SGDLS, CDR2 YYNGEE. The CDR3 contains 12 residues. J lost 6 bases, V lost 3 bases, and 1 base had no gene match. The full variable domain, with the rest looked up from reference TRBV9 and TRBJ1-1, is DSGVTQTPKHLITATGQRVTLRCSPRSGDLSVYWYQQSLDQGLQFLIQYYNGEERAKGNILERFSAQQFPDLHSELNLSSLELGDSALYFCASSGQGPEAFFGQGTRLTVV.

The chain joins TRBV9 to TRBJ2-4, with no clear D. Germline V CDR1 and CDR2: SGDLS, YYNGEE. Trimming cost V 0 bases and J 8 bases, with 12 bases left between them. The CDR3 is made up of 14 amino acids. The CDR3 region has the DNA TGTGCCAGCAGCGTAGGCGGAGTCTCGGACATTCAGTACTTC. This gives the protein CASSVGGVSDIQYF.

This sequence joins TRBV12-3 or TRBV12-4 and TRBJ2-7, with TRBD2 as a possible D gene (5 bases). CDR3 length equals 12 residues. Trimming cost V 7 bases and J 3 bases, with 10 bases left between them. The CDR3 region is CASTSRVYEQYF. DNA for the CDR3: TGTGCCAGCACATCGCGGGTCTACGAGCAGTACTTC.

This clone was picked up one time. At one end, the junction sequence differs from germline, possibly due to a read error. Different DNA sequences within this sample yield the same CDR3. The J gene is TRBJ1-6, the V gene TRBV5-1; 8 positions match TRBD1. CDR1 SGHRS and CDR2 YFSETQ come from the germline V gene. This CDR3 spans 17 amino acids. The CDR3 protein is CASSYWTGIVDNSPLHF. CDR3 coding DNA: TGTGCCAGCAGCTACTGGACAGGGATTGTGGATAATTCACCCCTCCACTTT.

The V gene is TRBV3-1 (or the pseudogene TRBV3-2), the J gene TRBJ1-1; 10 nucleotides line up with TRBD1. V was pared by 4 bases and J by 6 bases, with 8 bases of the junction left unmatched. The CDR3 has 15 residues. Germline CDR1 and CDR2: LGHDT and YNNKEL (reference sequence). In DNA, the CDR3 is TGTGCCAGCAGCCCTATAGACAGGGGGCACTCTGAAGCTTTCTTT. Its translation is CASSPIDRGHSEAFF.

The chain links TRBV5-1 to TRBJ1-3; D not resolved. Germline V gene lookup returns CDR1 SGHRS and CDR2 YFSETQ. The length of the CDR3 is 15 residues. V lost 5 bases, J lost 2 bases, and 14 bases lay in between. CDR3 nucleotide sequence: TGCGCCAGCAGGCCTGCCTGGGAGGCTGGAAACACCATATATTTT. Translation: CASRPAWEAGNTIYF.

The V call is TRBV13, the J call TRBJ2-7; no definite D call. The germline V gene has CDR1 PRHDT and CDR2 FYEKMQ (reference sequence). Between the trimmed V and J ends, which lost 8 bases and 2 bases, there was a span of 16 bases. This CDR3 has 14 amino acids. The CDR3 nucleotides are TGTGCCAGCGTTAAAAGAGGCAAGACCTACGAGCAGTACTTC. Protein: CASVKRGKTYEQYF.

J is TRBJ1-1 and V is TRBV25-1, with no clear D. Germline CDR1 is MGHDK and CDR2 is SYGVNS. Deletions cut 2 bases from V and 10 bases from J, with 20 bases between. The CDR3 extends over 15 amino acids. The CDR3 region is CASSENRSRFLRAFF. The CDR3 nucleotides are TGTGCCAGCAGTGAAAACCGATCCCGGTTTTTACGAGCTTTCTTT.

This chain joins TRBV2 and TRBJ1-4; 11 bases are a match to TRBD1. Germline CDR1 is SNHLY and CDR2 is FYNNEI. This CDR3 has 14 residues. V lost 7 bases to trimming and J lost 7 bases; unmatched junction nucleotides: 5. CDR3 DNA: TGTGCCAGCAATGCCGGGACAGGGGGTGAAAAACTGTTTTTT. Translation: CASNAGTGGEKLFF.

As for this clone: This sample includes further DNA sequences coding for the same CDR3. This chain connects TRBV30 to TRBJ1-5; D remains ambiguous. Germline V lookup: CDR1 GTSNPN, CDR2 SVGIG (reference sequence). The CDR3 loop spans 13 amino acids. V lost 0 bases and J 4 bases, leaving 7 bases between the germline ends. The CDR3 protein is CAWSVGGNQPQHF. The CDR3 DNA reads as TGTGCCTGGAGTGTCGGCGGGAATCAGCCCCAGCATTTT.

V and J are TRBV5-6 and TRBJ2-2, with 15 bases fitting TRBD2. Trimming at V came to 0 bases and at J to 6 bases, leaving 9 bases not matched to a gene. The CDR3 is 19 amino acids. Per the germline V gene, CDR1 is SGHDT and CDR2 is YYEEEE. CDR3 sequence reads: CASSLEWTSGGAASGELFF. CDR3 sequence (DNA): TGTGCCAGCAGCTTGGAGTGGACTAGCGGGGGGGCCGCCTCCGGGGAGCTGTTTTTT.

This clone came up many times. The V gene is TRBV6-5, the J gene TRBJ2-7, with 8 positions matching TRBD1. CDR1 and CDR2 (germline): MNHEY, SVGAGI. The V segment lost 5 bases and the J segment 4 bases; nucleotides outside the gene matches: 4. The CDR3 sequence is 13 residues long. This chain's CDR3 is CASSRTGMYEQYF. CDR3 in DNA: TGTGCCAGCAGTCGGACAGGGATGTACGAGCAGTACTTC.

V usage is TRBV12-3 or TRBV12-4 and J usage is TRBJ2-7, with 9 bases matching TRBD1. The CDR3 is 13 residues long. The junction had 6 bases not matched to a gene; V was cut back by 6 bases and J by 6 bases. This CDR3 reads CASRPGQGLEQYF. The CDR3 nucleotides are TGTGCCAGCAGACCGGGACAGGGTCTCGAGCAGTACTTC.

The chain recombines TRBV2 with TRBJ2-5; TRBD1 aligns across 10 bases. J lost 5 bases, V lost 5 bases, and 8 bases had no gene match. The CDR3 extends over 15 amino acids. Germline CDR1 and CDR2: SNHLY and FYNNEI. The CDR3 here is CASSPGQGVDETQYF. The DNA of the CDR3 is TGTGCCAGCAGTCCCGGACAGGGGGTGGATGAGACCCAGTACTTC.

J is TRBJ2-1 and V is TRBV13; D is unresolved. Germline CDR1 reads PRHDT; CDR2 reads FYEKMQ (reference sequence). The CDR3 is 14 amino acids. Trimming left V 2 bases short and J 2 bases short, with 7 bases between. The CDR3 nucleotides read TGTGCCAGCAGCTTACGTCAGGCCTACAATGAGCAGTTCTTC. Translation: CASSLRQAYNEQFF. Complete variable domain (other parts from reference TRBV13 and TRBJ2-1): AAGVIQSPRHLIKEKRETATLKCYPIPRHDTVYWYQQGPGQDPQFLISFYEKMQSDKGSIPDRFSAQQFSDYHSELNMSSLELGDSALYFCASSLRQAYNEQFFGPGTRLTVL.

A remark on this clone: Distinct nucleotide sequences in the sample also encode this CDR3. The genes are TRBV19 and TRBJ1-5; 7 nucleotides agree with TRBD1. CDR1 LNHDA and CDR2 SQIVND come from the germline V gene (reference sequence). V was pared by 5 bases and J by 3 bases, with 4 bases of the junction left unmatched. The CDR3 is 14 amino acids. CDR3 region: CASSYRGFNQPQHF. The CDR3 DNA reads TGTGCCAGTAGTTACAGGGGATTCAATCAGCCCCAGCATTTT. Together with reference TRBV19 and TRBJ1-5, the CDR3 gives the full variable domain: DGGITQSPKYLFRKEGQNVTLSCEQNLNHDAMYWYRQDPGQGLRLIYYSQIVNDFQKGDIAEGYSVSREKKESFPLTVTSAQKNPTAFYLCASSYRGFNQPQHFGDGTRLSIL.

The chain uses TRBV24-1 and TRBJ1-2; D remains unclear. The germline V gene encodes CDR1 KGHDR and CDR2 SFDVKD. This CDR3 is 13 amino acids long. V was pared by 0 bases and J by 6 bases, with 7 bases between. CDR3 bases: TGTGCCACCAGTGATTTGCAAGCGGATGGCTACACCTTC. Encoded protein: CATSDLQADGYTF.

The genes are TRBV5-1 and TRBJ1-2, with 7 bases lining up with TRBD1. There are 14 residues in the CDR3. The V gene end was trimmed by 1 base and the J gene end by 6 bases; junction bases not matched to a gene: 6. CDR1 and CDR2 from the germline V gene are SGHRS and YFSETQ. CDR3 residues: CASSLIGQVDGYTF. The CDR3 nucleotides read TGCGCCAGCAGCTTGATAGGACAGGTTGATGGCTACACCTTC.

The rearrangement joins TRBV15 to TRBJ1-5; 11 bases are a match to TRBD1. Germline V CDR1 and CDR2: LNHNV, YYDKDF (reference sequence). The junction had 3 bases not matched to a gene; V was cut back by 8 bases and J by 6 bases. The CDR3 runs to 13 residues. Written as DNA, the CDR3 is TGTGCCACCCGGGACAGGGGGACTCAGCCCCAGCATTTT. Translated: CATRDRGTQPQHF.

The chain employs TRBV14 and TRBJ1-3; D may be TRBD1 (6 bases). The germline CDR1 and CDR2 sequences are SGHDN and FVKESK. The CDR3 sequence is 15 residues long. With 1 base removed from V and 4 bases from J, the gap between germline ends came to 11 bases. This CDR3 is CASSQGRGAGNTIYF. CDR3 DNA: TGTGCCAGCAGCCAAGGCAGGGGAGCCGGAAACACCATATATTTT.